The clone carrying this TCR beta chain was recorded at least ten times. The data were obtained in a study of T cells in Graves' hyperthyroidism and ophthalmopathy. The CDR3 regions of TCR beta were amplified from RNA transcripts. Using the HTBI primer set, a first-round RT-PCR was run on the TCR CDR3. Via MiXCR, TCRdb re-called the multiplex PCR reads, giving one row per CDR3 protein. Of approximately 400,000 distinct CDR3 sequences in the sample, around 13% were seen once. V lost 7 bases, J lost 3 bases, and 8 bases stayed unmatched. Germline CDR1 SGHRS, CDR2 YFSETQ. The CDR3 runs to 15 residues. Absence of ophthalmopathy progression within 18 months defined stable Graves' hyperthyroidism. Criteria for exclusion of patients were uncontrolled infection, other autoimmune disease, pregnancy or lactation. Diagnoses were established using clinical symptoms, serum thyroxine and TRAb, thyroid ultrasound and orbital computed tomography.

Sequenced input: blood. The rearrangement uses TRBV5-1 and TRBJ2-3; TRBD2 agrees at 10 bases. The TCR was taken from a woman aged 55-70 years with Graves' hyperthyroidism. This CDR3 is CASHHSGRLTDTQYF. In nucleotides, the CDR3 is TGCGCCAGCCACCATAGCGGGAGGTTAACAGATACGCAGTATTTT. The variable domain in full, with the rest retrieved from reference TRBV5-1 and TRBJ2-3, is KAGVTQTPRYLIKTRGQQVTLSCSPISGHRSVSWYQQTPGQGLQFLFEYFSETQRNKGNFPGRFSGRQFSNSRSEMNVSTLELGDSALYLCASHHSGRLTDTQYFGPGTRLTVL.